This T cell receptor (beta chain) was identified in a study of control samples from healthy donors and cancer patients. This clone was recorded once. This CDR3 has 17 amino acids. TCRdb's copy holds only in-frame clones and misses some; the assay was immunoSEQ multiplex PCR. The sample lists about 110,000 clones; approximately 82% were seen once. The sequenced material came from blood. The receptor comes from a man aged 18 to 30 in good health. The chain carries TRBV21-1 and TRBJ2-1; TRBD2 was called by the table and not checked on the DNA. TRBV21-1 is an annotated pseudogene. The DNA of the CDR3 is TGTGCCAGCAGCAAAGTGATCCCAGCGGGGGGCCTCAATGAGCAGTTCTTC. This sequence encodes CASSKVIPAGGLNEQFF.